Below are 4 T cell receptor beta chains sequenced from a single sample in a study of T cell changes during pregnancy in multiple sclerosis. The repertoire was sequenced with immunoSEQ multiplex PCR; TCRdb's copy has only in-frame clones and lacks some. The sample includes about 74,000 clones, around nine tenths of them seen just once. The source was peripheral blood, collected after pregnancy. The source is a female donor in good health, enrolled as a control in a pregnancy study.

The J gene is TRBJ2-1, the V gene TRBV6-6; D unclear. V lost 2 bases and J 8 bases, leaving 13 bases between the germline ends. This CDR3 comprises 14 residues. Germline CDR1 is MNHNY and CDR2 is SVGAGI (reference sequence). The CDR3 coding sequence is TGTGCCAGCAGTTACAATAGAGCCTCGGATGAGCAGTTCTTC. Amino acid sequence: CASSYNRASDEQFF.

V is TRBV28 and J is TRBJ1-5; unclear D gene. This CDR3 has 14 residues. V lost 4 bases and J 3 bases, leaving 10 bases between the germline ends. CDR1 and CDR2 from the germline V gene are MDHEN and SYDVKM. CDR3 amino acids: CASSSAVFNQPQHF. Here the CDR3 DNA reads TGTGCCAGCAGTTCTGCGGTCTTCAATCAGCCCCAGCATTTT.

This chain connects TRBV4-3 to TRBJ2-3; 8 bases map to TRBD2. Germline loops: CDR1 LGHNA, CDR2 YSLEER. The length of the CDR3 is 17 residues. V trimming: 0 bases; J trimming: 3 bases; junction bases outside the gene matches: 8. The chain's CDR3 is CASSQDAGPGGTDTQYF. CDR3 bases: TGCGCCAGCAGCCAAGATGCGGGGCCGGGAGGGACAGATACGCAGTATTTT.

The chain is built from TRBV11-2 and TRBJ1-6; 7 bases match TRBD1. CDR3 length equals 14 residues. V dropped 4 bases and J dropped 5; count of bases not matched to a gene: 2. Germline CDR1 SGHAT, CDR2 FQNNGV. Here the CDR3 DNA reads TGTGCCAGCAGCTCGGGGACAGATAATTCACCCCTCCACTTT. It specifies CASSSGTDNSPLHF.